This is a list of T cell receptor beta chains from one sample in a study of T cell repertoires in cytomegalovirus infection. Each CDR3 protein is one row after TCRdb ran MiXCR on the reads. The table has 650,000 to 850,000 distinct CDR3 sequences, 25% to 35% seen once. No cognate antigen is known for these TCRs. The sample in question was cultured CD8+ T cells from PBMCs, obtained from culture after CMV antigen stimulation. The receptors originated from a human donor in good health (CMV status not recorded). Some clones in this sample may be carry-over from other donors' samples. Each CDR3 is given with its conserved first and last residue. The D gene is left open where the match is weak. Not all rows give a size; the values are once, few, many and, for expanded clones, a class.

clone_size	v_call	j_call	d_call	cdr3_aa	cdr3_nt
few	TRBV7-9	TRBJ2-2	NA	CASRGRNTGELFF	TGTGCCAGCCGGGGGAGAAACACCGGGGAGCTGTTTTTT
NA	TRBV27	TRBJ1-5	NA	CASSLQGDFRPQHF	TGTGCCAGCAGTTTACAGGGCGATTTTCGGCCCCAGCATTTT
NA	TRBV20-1	TRBJ2-3	TRBD2	CSALAGAGDTQYF	TGCAGTGCTCTAGCGGGGGCGGGAGATACGCAGTATTTT
NA	TRBV2	TRBJ2-5	NA	CASSEEAAQETQYF	TGTGCCAGCAGTGAGGAGGCGGCTCAAGAGACCCAGTACTTC
NA	TRBV4-1	TRBJ2-3	TRBD1	CASSHFDRVNTDTQYF	TGCGCCAGCAGCCATTTCGACAGGGTCAACACAGATACGCAGTATTTT
many	TRBV12-3/TRBV12-4	TRBJ1-1	TRBD1	CASSLATGDPNTEAFF	TGTGCCAGCAGTTTAGCTACAGGGGACCCGAACACTGAAGCTTTCTTT
few	TRBV7-6	TRBJ1-1	TRBD1	CASRPRGLTEAFF	TGTGCCAGCAGACCTAGGGGGCTCACTGAAGCTTTCTTT
few	TRBV4-2	TRBJ1-6	NA	CASSQGEVSSYNSPLHF	TGTGCCAGCAGCCAAGGCGAAGTGAGCTCCTATAATTCACCCCTCCACTTT
few	TRBV19	TRBJ2-1	TRBD2	CASSPTSGGLSYNEQFF	TGTGCCAGTAGTCCAACTAGCGGGGGGCTCTCCTACAATGAGCAGTTCTTC
many	TRBV7-9	TRBJ2-7	NA	CASSLQGPSREQYF	TGTGCCAGCAGCCTCCAGGGTCCCTCAAGGGAGCAGTACTTC
NA	TRBV6-1	TRBJ2-3	TRBD2	CASSEGGGLAGGLDTQYF	TGTGCCAGCAGTGAGGGGGGGGGACTAGCGGGGGGGCTTGATACGCAGTATTTT
few	TRBV12-3/TRBV12-4	TRBJ1-4	NA	CASSPEGDEKLFF	TGTGCCAGCAGCCCTGAGGGGGATGAAAAACTGTTTTTT
NA	TRBV6-6	TRBJ2-7	NA	CASSDQISYEQYF	TGTGCCAGCAGTGATCAGATCTCCTACGAGCAGTACTTC
many	TRBV7-8	TRBJ1-5	TRBD1	CASSFRGGRVNQPQHF	TGTGCCAGCAGCTTCCGAGGGGGCAGGGTAAATCAGCCCCAGCATTTT
NA	TRBV29-1	TRBJ1-2	TRBD1	CSVHGRDRGPRGYGYTF	TGCAGCGTTCATGGCCGGGACAGGGGCCCACGGGGCTATGGCTACACCTTC
NA	TRBV19	TRBJ2-1	NA	CASNHGTAYSYNEQFF	TGTGCCAGTAACCACGGGACGGCTTACTCCTACAATGAGCAGTTCTTC
NA	TRBV7-9	TRBJ2-3	TRBD2	CASTQGGADTQYF	TGTGCCAGCACCCAGGGAGGGGCAGATACGCAGTATTTT
NA	TRBV7-7	TRBJ2-3	TRBD2	CASGGLAGFFTDTQYF	TGTGCTAGCGGGGGACTAGCGGGCTTCTTTACAGATACGCAGTATTTT
many	TRBV7-2	TRBJ2-5	TRBD2	CASSGGLAGGLTQYF	TGTGCCAGCAGCGGAGGACTAGCGGGGGGGTTGACCCAGTACTTC
NA	TRBV24-1	TRBJ1-5	NA	CATSARAGHQPQHF	TGTGCCACCAGCGCCCGGGCAGGGCATCAGCCCCAGCATTTT
NA	TRBV28	TRBJ2-1	NA	CASGGSWENEQFF	TGTGCCAGCGGAGGTAGCTGGGAGAATGAGCAGTTCTTC
NA	TRBV7-6	TRBJ2-1	NA	CASSPSGTPFDEQFF	TGTGCCAGCAGCCCTTCCGGGACACCCTTCGATGAGCAGTTCTTC
NA	TRBV7-6	TRBJ1-5	TRBD1	CASSSGGYGNQPQHF	TGTGCCAGCAGCTCAGGGGGCTATGGCAATCAGCCCCAGCATTTT
few	TRBV6-6	TRBJ1-6	NA	CASSDTSYNSPLHF	TGTGCCAGCAGTGACACCTCCTATAATTCACCCCTCCACTTT
NA	TRBV5-1	TRBJ1-1	TRBD1	CASSLEGQVNTEAFF	TGCGCCAGCAGCTTGGAGGGACAGGTGAACACTGAAGCTTTCTTT
few	TRBV7-9	TRBJ1-4	TRBD1	CASSPLRDRANEKLFF	TGTGCCAGCAGCCCCCTCCGGGACAGGGCTAATGAAAAACTGTTTTTT
few	TRBV6-5	TRBJ1-5	NA	CASSYVGVNQPQHF	TGTGCCAGCAGTTACGTGGGGGTCAATCAGCCCCAGCATTTT
few	TRBV5-6	TRBJ2-3	NA	CASSLVTREGGTQYF	TGTGCTAGCAGCTTGGTCACGAGGGAAGGCGGTACGCAGTATTTT
many	TRBV12-3/TRBV12-4	TRBJ2-3	NA	CASSKDRDTDTQYF	TGTGCCAGCAGCAAAGACAGAGACACAGATACGCAGTATTTT
NA	TRBV19	TRBJ2-7	NA	CASSNSWGSYEQYF	TGTGCCAGTAGTAATAGCTGGGGGTCCTACGAGCAGTACTTC
few	TRBV5-6	TRBJ2-3	TRBD2	CASSLTSAVEFF	TGTGCCAGCAGCCTGACTAGCGCGGTAGAATTTTTT
NA	TRBV6-6	TRBJ1-6	NA	CASSGRDKTNSPLHF	TGTGCCAGCAGTGGACGGGACAAGACAAATTCACCCCTCCACTTT
once	TRBV6-5	TRBJ2-3	TRBD2	CASKRGGYSTDTQYF	TGTGCCAGCAAGCGCGGGGGATACAGCACAGATACGCAGTATTTT
few	TRBV7-9	TRBJ1-1	NA	CASSHGHLSNTEAFF	TGTGCCAGCAGCCACGGTCACCTTTCGAACACTGAAGCTTTCTTT
few	TRBV10-3	TRBJ2-3	NA	CAISESLIQVDTQYF	TGTGCCATCAGTGAGTCGCTGATTCAGGTCGATACGCAGTATTTT
few	TRBV29-1	TRBJ2-1	NA	CSVDSGARYNEQFF	TGCAGCGTTGATTCGGGGGCGCGTTACAATGAGCAGTTCTTC
NA	TRBV11-2	TRBJ1-2	TRBD1	CASSLDSGTENYGYTF	TGTGCCAGCAGCTTAGATAGCGGGACAGAGAACTATGGCTACACCTTC
NA	TRBV15	TRBJ2-5	TRBD1	CATSATGTGGQETQYF	TGTGCCACCAGTGCGACCGGGACAGGGGGCCAAGAGACCCAGTACTTC
few	TRBV5-5	TRBJ2-7	TRBD1	CASSLAQGAYEQYF	TGTGCCAGCAGCTTGGCACAGGGGGCATACGAGCAGTACTTC
NA	TRBV20-1	TRBJ1-2	NA	CSARDENWDTLYGYTF	TGCAGTGCTAGAGATGAGAACTGGGACACCCTTTATGGCTACACCTTC
many	TRBV7-9	TRBJ1-1	NA	CASSTKDGEETEAFF	TGTGCCAGCAGCACCAAGGACGGGGAGGAAACTGAAGCTTTCTTT
many	TRBV7-9	TRBJ2-3	NA	CASSSRQSDATDTQYF	TGTGCCAGCAGCTCCCGACAATCGGACGCCACAGATACGCAGTATTTT
NA	TRBV24-1	TRBJ2-5	NA	CATSDLLGAGETQYF	TGTGCCACCAGTGATTTGTTGGGGGCCGGAGAGACCCAGTACTTC